These 28 T cell receptor beta chains were sequenced from one sample in a study of blood T cell repertoires in COVID-19. TCRdb keeps only in-frame clones here, not all; method: immunoSEQ multiplex PCR. This table has about 400,000 clones, roughly 90% appearing once. Specimen: peripheral blood. These receptors were taken from a man aged 40-49 years with acute or convalescent COVID-19.

V gene TRBV2 combines with J gene TRBJ2-3; TRBD2 matches at 9 bases. Germline CDR1 is SNHLY and CDR2 is FYNNEI. With 4 bases clipped from V and 3 bases from J, the junction kept 5 bases outside the gene matches. The CDR3 is 15 residues long. This chain's CDR3 is CASSVLAGVTDTQYF. The DNA for the CDR3 is TGTGCCAGCAGTGTTTTAGCGGGAGTGACAGATACGCAGTATTTT.

This chain joins TRBV28 and TRBJ1-4; no clear D. The V end was cut by 6 bases, the J end by 4 bases, with 6 bases between. Germline assignment: CDR1 MDHEN and CDR2 SYDVKM. CDR3 length equals 12 residues. The CDR3 sequence is CASSISNEKLFF. CDR3 sequence (DNA): TGTGCCAGCAGCATTAGTAATGAAAAACTGTTTTTT.

The chain couples TRBV9 to TRBJ1-2; 9 bases are a match to TRBD1. V was pared by 3 bases and J by 8 bases, with 5 bases of the junction left unmatched. Germline-derived CDR1 and CDR2 are SGDLS and YYNGEE. CDR3 size: 13 residues. The CDR3 DNA reads TGTGCCAGCAGCGCATGGACAGGGGAAGGCTACACCTTC. Encoded protein: CASSAWTGEGYTF.

This chain links TRBV7-9 with TRBJ1-3; tentative D call: TRBD1 (5 bases). CDR3 length: 18 residues. Per the germline V gene, CDR1 is SEHNR and CDR2 is FQNEAQ (reference sequence). Trimming pared 1 base from V and 5 bases from J, leaving 21 bases between. The chain's CDR3 is CASSLVYRGASLRNTIYF. The CDR3 DNA sequence: TGTGCCAGCAGCTTAGTGTACCGCGGGGCCTCGTTGAGAAACACCATATATTTT.

In this sample, this clone turned up once. The chain carries TRBV4-3 and TRBJ1-2, with TRBD1 matching 10 bases. V lost 3 bases to trimming and J lost 7 bases; unmatched junction nucleotides: 11. Per germline, CDR1 LGHNA and CDR2 YSLEER. The CDR3 contains 16 residues. CDR3 bases: TGCGCCAGCAGCCAGCAGACAGGGGGCCCCACGGGTGGCTACACCTTC. Protein sequence: CASSQQTGGPTGGYTF.

The chain has TRBV28 and TRBJ1-1, with 8 bases identical to TRBD1. Germline-derived CDR1 and CDR2 are MDHEN and SYDVKM. Trimming removed 5 bases from V and 5 bases from J; junction bases left unmatched: 7. This CDR3 is 14 amino acids long. The CDR3: CASSLAGGWTEAFF. DNA for the CDR3: TGTGCCAGCAGTCTTGCAGGGGGCTGGACTGAAGCTTTCTTT.

This clone has only a few counts. The chain carries TRBV6-2 or TRBV6-3 and TRBJ1-1; 8 bases map to TRBD1. The germline gives CDR1 MNHEY, CDR2 SVGEGT. Trimming took 5 bases from V and 8 from J; bases not matched to a gene: 10. The CDR3 covers 14 residues. The CDR3 DNA reads as TGTGCCAGCAGTAGAGGGACAGGCCCTTCAGAAGCTTTCTTT. Its protein is CASSRGTGPSEAFF.

This sequence joins TRBV5-1 and TRBJ2-3; 7 bases are a match to TRBD2. The CDR3 totals 14 residues. The germline CDR1 and CDR2 sequences are SGHRS and YFSETQ. The ends lost 1 base at V and 8 bases at J; junction bases unmatched: 7. Here the CDR3 DNA reads TGCGCCAGCAGCTTGAGCGGAGGCGGGGGTACGCAGTATTTT. Its protein product is CASSLSGGGGTQYF.

This chain connects TRBV12-3 or TRBV12-4 to TRBJ2-7; 9 positions agree with TRBD1. V dropped 7 bases and J dropped 2; count of bases not matched to a gene: 3. This CDR3 region has 13 residues. The CDR3 sequence: CASKGTGTYEQYF. Here the CDR3 DNA reads TGTGCCAGCAAAGGGACAGGGACCTACGAGCAGTACTTC.

This chain links TRBV11-1 with TRBJ2-7; 8 nucleotides line up with TRBD2. The V segment lost 2 bases and the J segment 4 bases; nucleotides outside the gene matches: 7. CDR3 length: 15 amino acids. Germline CDR1 reads SGHAT; CDR2 reads FQDESV (reference sequence). CDR3 region: CASSLNSGGRYEQYF. In DNA form, the CDR3 reads TGTGCCAGCAGCTTAAATTCGGGGGGGCGGTACGAGCAGTACTTC.

The chain links TRBV19 to TRBJ2-5; D may be TRBD2 (7 bases). The V gene lost 5 bases and the J gene lost 4 bases, with 14 bases spanning the gap. This CDR3 contains 14 residues. Germline V gene data show CDR1 as LNHDA and CDR2 as SQIVND (reference sequence). CDR3 sequence (DNA): TGTGCCAGTAGTCTTCGGGGGGCGCGAGAGACCCAGTACTTC. Amino acids: CASSLRGARETQYF. The full variable domain, completed using reference TRBV19 and TRBJ2-5, is DGGITQSPKYLFRKEGQNVTLSCEQNLNHDAMYWYRQDPGQGLRLIYYSQIVNDFQKGDIAEGYSVSREKKESFPLTVTSAQKNPTAFYLCASSLRGARETQYFGPGTRLLVL.

This clone has only one observation. The chain is built from TRBV12-3 or TRBV12-4 and TRBJ1-2; D remains ambiguous. The CDR3 is made up of 13 amino acids. Deletions cut 2 bases from V and 4 bases from J, with 8 bases between. In nucleotides, the CDR3 is TGTGCCAGCAGTTTATGGCTAGCCTATGGCTACACCTTC. Amino acid sequence: CASSLWLAYGYTF.

V gene TRBV4-1 combines with J gene TRBJ1-3; maybe TRBD1 (6 bases). Trimming removed 3 bases at V and 0 bases at J, with 15 bases between. The germline CDR1 and CDR2 sequences are MGHRA and YSYEKL. This CDR3 is built from 17 residues. CDR3 sequence reads: CASSQGTGPPSGNTIYF. In DNA, the CDR3 is TGCGCCAGCAGCCAGGGAACAGGGCCCCCCTCTGGAAACACCATATATTTT.

The rearrangement joins TRBV4-1 to TRBJ1-5, with 7 positions matching TRBD1. The germline V gene encodes CDR1 MGHRA and CDR2 YSYEKL. Germline trimming cut 5 bases from V and 1 base from J; bases unmatched to any gene: 8. The CDR3 consists of 16 residues. The CDR3 spells CASSSVGRGSNQPQHF. Here the CDR3 DNA reads TGCGCCAGCAGCTCTGTGGGCAGGGGGAGCAATCAGCCCCAGCATTTT.

The V and J genes are TRBV5-1 and TRBJ2-7, with unresolved D. The V end lost 4 bases, the J end lost 6 bases, and 11 bases lay between the germline ends. Germline CDR1 is SGHRS and CDR2 is YFSETQ. The CDR3 has 12 residues. CDR3 nucleotides: TGCGCCAGCAGCCTGGGTATTTCCGAGCAGTACTTC. This translates into CASSLGISEQYF.

V gene TRBV10-3 combines with J gene TRBJ1-1; the D gene is possibly TRBD1 (5 bases). The CDR3 runs to 13 residues. Trimming took off 5 bases at V and 1 base at J, with 8 bases between the two ends. Germline CDR1 is ENHRY and CDR2 is SYGVKD. The CDR3 DNA reads as TGTGCCATCAGTCCTACAGGGAACACTGAAGCTTTCTTT. This gives the protein CAISPTGNTEAFF.

V is TRBV6-5 and J is TRBJ1-2; D may be TRBD1 (6 bases). Per the germline V gene, CDR1 is MNHEY and CDR2 is SVGAGI. The CDR3 extends over 11 amino acids. The V and J ends lost 7 bases and 4 bases respectively, with 7 bases between them. The CDR3 protein is CASTGAYGYTF. As DNA, the CDR3 is TGTGCCAGCACAGGGGCCTATGGCTACACCTTC.

The gene calls are TRBV28 and TRBJ1-1; D gene ambiguous. This CDR3 has 13 residues. V lost 3 bases to trimming and J lost 5 bases, with 10 bases between them. CDR1 is MDHEN, CDR2 SYDVKM, per germline. The CDR3 coding sequence is TGTGCCAGCAGTTTTAGAGTTGAAACTGAAGCTTTCTTT. Protein sequence: CASSFRVETEAFF.

This clone was seen a few times. This chain joins TRBV19 and TRBJ1-1, with D maybe TRBD1 (5 bases). CDR3 length equals 12 residues. Germline lookup yields CDR1 LNHDA and CDR2 SQIVND (reference sequence). Trimming stripped 1 base from V and 7 bases from J, with 7 bases between. The DNA of the CDR3 is TGTGCCAGTAGTATAGCAGGGAATGAAGCTTTCTTT. Its protein product is CASSIAGNEAFF.

This clone was seen only once. The V gene is TRBV28, the J gene TRBJ1-4, with D possibly TRBD1 on 6 matching bases. Germline values: CDR1 MDHEN, CDR2 SYDVKM. V lost 2 bases to trimming and J lost 5 bases, with 15 bases between them. CDR3 size: 16 residues. CDR3 DNA: TGTGCCAGCAGTTTAGCAACAGGGTATCGCAATGAAAAACTGTTTTTT. Its protein product is CASSLATGYRNEKLFF.

The chain recombines TRBV10-2 with TRBJ2-7, with D possibly TRBD2 on 6 matching bases. Per the germline V gene, CDR1 is WSHSY and CDR2 is SAAADI. Trimming stripped 7 bases from V and 3 bases from J, with 13 bases between. The CDR3 is 13 residues long. The CDR3 DNA reads as TGCGCCAGCACGGGGGTAGGGAACTACGAGCAGTACTTC. Translated: CASTGVGNYEQYF.

The rearrangement links TRBV6-1 to TRBJ2-5; tentative D call: TRBD2 (6 bases). Trimming stripped 0 bases from V and 3 bases from J, with 14 bases between. The CDR3 consists of 16 residues. Germline lookup yields CDR1 MNHNS and CDR2 SASEGT. The CDR3 bases are TGTGCCAGCAGTGAAGCGGGGGGACGAGGAAAAGAGACCCAGTACTTC. Protein sequence: CASSEAGGRGKETQYF.

The V and J genes are TRBV7-8 and TRBJ1-4, with TRBD1 matching over 7 bases. The CDR3 totals 16 residues. Looked up from germline, CDR1 is SGHVS and CDR2 is FQNEAQ. The ends lost 6 bases at V and 7 bases at J; junction bases unmatched: 14. CDR3 sequence reads: CASRDENTGAGEKLFF. The DNA of the CDR3 is TGTGCCAGCAGGGACGAAAATACAGGGGCGGGTGAAAAACTGTTTTTT.

V and J are TRBV6-5 and TRBJ2-7; TRBD2 is a possible D gene (5 bases). CDR1 is MNHEY, CDR2 SVGAGI, per germline. V was clipped by 0 bases and J by 12 bases, with 24 bases between them. The CDR3 runs to 16 residues. DNA for the CDR3: TGTGCCAGCAGTTACTCGCTAGTTGCTAGCCTATACCAGCGGTACTTC. Protein product: CASSYSLVASLYQRYF.

The chain joins TRBV6-4 to TRBJ2-1; possibly TRBD2 for D (5 bases). Germline V gene data show CDR1 as MRHNA and CDR2 as SNTAGT. This CDR3 contains 17 residues. V was pared by 4 bases and J by 1 base, with 17 bases between. The CDR3 protein is CASSARGHHISYNEQFF. As DNA, the CDR3 is TGTGCCAGCAGTGCCCGAGGGCACCATATTTCCTACAATGAGCAGTTCTTC.

The V and J genes are TRBV28 and TRBJ2-2; D not certain. Germline V gene data show CDR1 as MDHEN and CDR2 as SYDVKM. The CDR3 loop spans 15 amino acids. With 3 bases removed from V and 4 bases from J, the gap between germline ends came to 12 bases. CDR3 in amino acids: CASSFRRFGTGELFF. The CDR3 coding sequence is TGTGCCAGCAGTTTCCGCAGATTTGGCACCGGGGAGCTGTTTTTT. Looking up the rest from reference TRBV28 and TRBJ2-2 gives the full variable domain: DVKVTQSSRYLVKRTGEKVFLECVQDMDHENMFWYRQDPGLGLRLIYFSYDVKMKEKGDIPEGYSVSREKKERFSLILESASTNQTSMYLCASSFRRFGTGELFFGEGSRLTVL.

This CDR3 is CASSELGGARGYTF. The CDR3 nucleotides read TGTGCCAGCAGTGAACTCGGAGGGGCCCGTGGCTACACCTTC. The chain uses TRBV6-1 and TRBJ1-2; maybe TRBD1 (5 bases). CDR1 and CDR2 (germline): MNHNS, SASEGT. V lost 2 bases to trimming and J lost 7 bases, with 14 bases between them. CDR3 length equals 14 residues.

The chain has TRBV30 and TRBJ1-1; 8 bases line up with TRBD1. The CDR3 length is 16 residues. Germline trimming cut 1 base from V and 0 bases from J; bases unmatched to any gene: 7. The germline gives CDR1 GTSNPN, CDR2 SVGIG (reference sequence). The CDR3 sequence: CAWSAVQGVLNTEAFF. In nucleotides, the CDR3 is TGTGCCTGGAGTGCCGTACAGGGGGTTTTGAACACTGAAGCTTTCTTT. Drawing the rest from reference TRBV30 and TRBJ1-1, the complete variable domain is SQTIHQWPATLVQPVGSPLSLECTVEGTSNPNLYWYRQAAGRGLQLLFYSVGIGQISSEVPQNLSASRPQDRQFILSSKKLLLSDSGFYLCAWSAVQGVLNTEAFFGQGTRLTVV.